The 2 T cell receptor beta chains reported below all come from one sample, sequenced in a study of CD8+CD57+ T cells in acquired aplastic anemia. Using genomic DNA as the template, TCR beta VDJ and CDR3 profiling was carried out. Via MiXCR, TCRdb re-called the reads, giving one row per CDR3 protein. The table includes a few hundred thousand distinct CDR3 sequences, around 82% detected once. It was patients with CD8+CD57+ cell expansion by flow cytometry who were chosen for sequencing. The sequenced sample consisted of sorted CD4+, CD8+, or CD8+CD57+ T cells (not recorded which) from PBMCs. The receptors were gathered from a human donor with aplastic anemia.

As concerns this clonotype: This CDR3 fails to terminate in the conserved phenylalanine or tryptophan, so it likely reflects a read error. The DNA is left out, because the CDR3 cannot be placed on it with certainty; the CDR3 is given as TCRdb lists it. The chain has TRBV7-9 and TRBJ1-2; TRBD1, the table's D call, lacks a check against the DNA. CDR1 is SEHNR, CDR2 FQNEAQ, per germline (reference sequence). Counting both end residues, the CDR3 totals 13 amino acids. CDR3 amino acids: CASSFERSGGSAD.

Regarding this clonotype: The CDR3 end shows no conserved phenylalanine or tryptophan, and so a read error is likely. The J gene is TRBJ2-5, the V gene TRBV20-1; D remains ambiguous. Germline CDR1 reads DFQATT; CDR2 reads SNEGSKA (reference sequence). V shed 6 bases and J shed 2 bases, with 19 bases lying between them. The CDR3 runs to 15 residues. The CDR3 DNA is TGCAGTGCGGGCGTTGGAGTCTGGGGTCAAGAGACCCAGTACCTC. It yields the protein CSAGVGVWGQETQYL.